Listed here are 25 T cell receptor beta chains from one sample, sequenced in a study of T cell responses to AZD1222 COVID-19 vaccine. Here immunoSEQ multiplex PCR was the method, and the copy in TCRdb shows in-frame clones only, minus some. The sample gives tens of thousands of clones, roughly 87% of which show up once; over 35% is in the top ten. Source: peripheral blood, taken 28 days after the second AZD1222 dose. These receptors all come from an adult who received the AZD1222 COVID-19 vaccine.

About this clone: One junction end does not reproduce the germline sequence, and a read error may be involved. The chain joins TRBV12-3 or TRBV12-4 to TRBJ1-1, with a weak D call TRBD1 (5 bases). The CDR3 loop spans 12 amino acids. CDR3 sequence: CASGGEGTEAFF. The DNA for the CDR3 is TGCGCCTCGGGAGGGGAAGGCACTGAAGCTTTCTTT.

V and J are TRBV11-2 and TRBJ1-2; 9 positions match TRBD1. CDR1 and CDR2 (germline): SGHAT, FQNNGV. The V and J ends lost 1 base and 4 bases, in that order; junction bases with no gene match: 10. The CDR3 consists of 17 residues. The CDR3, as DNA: TGTGCCAGCAGCTTAGTGATGGGGCCGGGACAGGGCTATGGCTACACCTTC. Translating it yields CASSLVMGPGQGYGYTF.

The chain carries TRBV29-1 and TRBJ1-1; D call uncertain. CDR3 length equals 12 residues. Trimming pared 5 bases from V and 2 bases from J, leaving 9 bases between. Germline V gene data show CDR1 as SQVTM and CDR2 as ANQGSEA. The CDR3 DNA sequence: TGCAGCGTTACGGATCTTAACACTGAAGCTTTCTTT. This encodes CSVTDLNTEAFF.

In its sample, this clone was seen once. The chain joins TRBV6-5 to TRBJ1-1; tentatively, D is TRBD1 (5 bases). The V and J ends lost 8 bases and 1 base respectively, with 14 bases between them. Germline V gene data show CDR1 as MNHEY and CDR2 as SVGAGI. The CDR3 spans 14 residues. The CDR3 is CASDLGPSNTEAFF. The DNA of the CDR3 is TGTGCCAGCGATCTGGGACCGTCGAACACTGAAGCTTTCTTT.

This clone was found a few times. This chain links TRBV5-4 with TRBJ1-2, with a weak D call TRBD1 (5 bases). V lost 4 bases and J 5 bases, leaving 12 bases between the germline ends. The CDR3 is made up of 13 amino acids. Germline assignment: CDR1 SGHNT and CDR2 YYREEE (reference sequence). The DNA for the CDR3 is TGTGCCAGCAGCCTCGGGACCGCGTATGGCTACACCTTC. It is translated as CASSLGTAYGYTF.

The CDR3 spells CAWKPPGAYTEAFF. CDR3 in DNA: TGTGCCTGGAAGCCCCCCGGAGCGTACACTGAAGCTTTCTTT. V is TRBV30 and J is TRBJ1-1; D gene unclear. Germline CDR1 is GTSNPN and CDR2 is SVGIG (reference sequence). The CDR3 has 14 residues. The ends were cut back, 4 bases at V and 3 bases at J, with 15 bases in the middle.

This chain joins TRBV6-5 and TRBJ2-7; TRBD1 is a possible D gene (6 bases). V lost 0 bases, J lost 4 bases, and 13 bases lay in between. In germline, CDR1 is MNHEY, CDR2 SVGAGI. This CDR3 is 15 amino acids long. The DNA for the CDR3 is TGTGCCAGCAGTTACTCAGGGACAAACGAATACGAGCAGTACTTC. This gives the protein CASSYSGTNEYEQYF.

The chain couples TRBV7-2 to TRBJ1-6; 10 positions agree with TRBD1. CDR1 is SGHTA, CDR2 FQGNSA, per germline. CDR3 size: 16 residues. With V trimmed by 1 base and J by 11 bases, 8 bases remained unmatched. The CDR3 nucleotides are TGTGCCAGCAGCTTAGTGGGGGGACAGGGGAATACACCCCTCCACTTT. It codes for CASSLVGGQGNTPLHF.

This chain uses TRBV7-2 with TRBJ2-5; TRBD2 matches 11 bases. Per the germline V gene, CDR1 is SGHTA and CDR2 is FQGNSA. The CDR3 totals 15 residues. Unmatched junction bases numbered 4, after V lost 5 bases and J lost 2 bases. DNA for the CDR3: TGTGCCAGCAGCACCGGGACTAGCGGACAAGAGACCCAGTACTTC. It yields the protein CASSTGTSGQETQYF.

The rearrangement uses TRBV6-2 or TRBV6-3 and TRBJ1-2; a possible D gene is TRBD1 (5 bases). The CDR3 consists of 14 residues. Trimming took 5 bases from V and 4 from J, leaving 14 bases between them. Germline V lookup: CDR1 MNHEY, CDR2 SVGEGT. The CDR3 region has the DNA TGTGCCAGCAGTAGCGGGACGTGGGTCTATGGCTACACCTTC. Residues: CASSSGTWVYGYTF.

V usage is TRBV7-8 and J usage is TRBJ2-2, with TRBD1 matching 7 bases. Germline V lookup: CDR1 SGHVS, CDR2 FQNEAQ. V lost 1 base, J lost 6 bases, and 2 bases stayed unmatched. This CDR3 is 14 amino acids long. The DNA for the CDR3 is TGTGCCAGCAGCTTAGGAGGACAGGCCGGGGAGCTGTTTTTT. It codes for CASSLGGQAGELFF.

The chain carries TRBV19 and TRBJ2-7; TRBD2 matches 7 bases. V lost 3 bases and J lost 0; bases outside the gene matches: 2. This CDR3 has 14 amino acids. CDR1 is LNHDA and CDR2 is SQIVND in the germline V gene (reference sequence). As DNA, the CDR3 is TGTGCCAGTAGTATTTCTAGCGGCTCCTACGAGCAGTACTTC. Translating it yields CASSISSGSYEQYF.

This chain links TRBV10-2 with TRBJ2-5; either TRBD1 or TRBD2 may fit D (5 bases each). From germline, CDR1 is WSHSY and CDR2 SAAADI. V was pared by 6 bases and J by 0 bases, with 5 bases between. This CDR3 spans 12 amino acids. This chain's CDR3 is CASRGDQETQYF. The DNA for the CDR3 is TGCGCCAGCAGGGGGGACCAAGAGACCCAGTACTTC.

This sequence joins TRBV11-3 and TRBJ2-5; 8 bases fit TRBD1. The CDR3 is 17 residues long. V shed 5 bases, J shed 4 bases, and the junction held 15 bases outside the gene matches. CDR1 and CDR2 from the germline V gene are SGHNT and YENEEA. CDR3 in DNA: TGTGCCAGCAGCCCCTCTGGCGGGGACAGGCACTTAGAGACCCAGTACTTC. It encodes CASSPSGGDRHLETQYF.

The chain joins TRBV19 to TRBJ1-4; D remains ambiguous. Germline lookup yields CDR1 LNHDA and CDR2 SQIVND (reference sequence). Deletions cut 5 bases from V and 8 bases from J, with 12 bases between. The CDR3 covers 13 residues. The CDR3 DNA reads TGTGCCAGTAGTTTCACGGTGGCGGAAAAACTGTTTTTT. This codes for CASSFTVAEKLFF.

This chain's CDR3 is CASSPGPVAAQYF. The CDR3 region has the DNA TGTGCCAGCAGCCCAGGGCCCGTAGCTGCGCAGTACTTC. The chain links TRBV9 to TRBJ2-7; the D gene is possibly TRBD1 (5 bases). V was cut by 4 bases and J by 9 bases, with 17 bases left in between. Germline CDR1 reads SGDLS; CDR2 reads YYNGEE. This CDR3 comprises 13 residues.

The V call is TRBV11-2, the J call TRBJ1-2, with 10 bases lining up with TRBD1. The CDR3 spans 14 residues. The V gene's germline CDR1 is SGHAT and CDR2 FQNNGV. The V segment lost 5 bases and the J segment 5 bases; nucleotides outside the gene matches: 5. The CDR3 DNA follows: TGTGCCAGCAGCCCTGGACAGGGGGAGTATGGCTACACCTTC. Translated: CASSPGQGEYGYTF.

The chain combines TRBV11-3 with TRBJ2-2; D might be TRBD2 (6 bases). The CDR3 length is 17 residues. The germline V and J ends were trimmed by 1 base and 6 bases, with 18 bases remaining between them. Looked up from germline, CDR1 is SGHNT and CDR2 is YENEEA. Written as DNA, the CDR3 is TGTGCCAGCAGCTTAGTAACTAGCTGGAATAACCCCGGGGAGCTGTTTTTT. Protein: CASSLVTSWNNPGELFF.

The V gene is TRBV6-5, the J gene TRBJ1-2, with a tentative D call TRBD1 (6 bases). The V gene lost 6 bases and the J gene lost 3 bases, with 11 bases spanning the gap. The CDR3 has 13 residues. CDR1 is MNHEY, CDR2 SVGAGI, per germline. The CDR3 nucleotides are TGTGCCAGCAGCTACGACAGGTACTATGGCTACACCTTC. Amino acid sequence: CASSYDRYYGYTF.

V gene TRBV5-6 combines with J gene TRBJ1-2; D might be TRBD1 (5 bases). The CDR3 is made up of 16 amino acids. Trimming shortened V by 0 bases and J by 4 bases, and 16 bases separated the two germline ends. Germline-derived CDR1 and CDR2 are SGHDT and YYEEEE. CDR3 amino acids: CASSLEGPIGSYGYTF. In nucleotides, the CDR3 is TGTGCCAGCAGCTTGGAGGGACCGATCGGCAGCTATGGCTACACCTTC.

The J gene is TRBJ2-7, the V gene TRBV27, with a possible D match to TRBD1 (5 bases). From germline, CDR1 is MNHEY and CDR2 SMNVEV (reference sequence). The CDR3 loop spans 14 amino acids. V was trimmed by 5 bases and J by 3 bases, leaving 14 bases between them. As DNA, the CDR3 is TGTGCCAGCAGTCGGACAAAAACGAGCTACGAGCAGTACTTC. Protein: CASSRTKTSYEQYF.

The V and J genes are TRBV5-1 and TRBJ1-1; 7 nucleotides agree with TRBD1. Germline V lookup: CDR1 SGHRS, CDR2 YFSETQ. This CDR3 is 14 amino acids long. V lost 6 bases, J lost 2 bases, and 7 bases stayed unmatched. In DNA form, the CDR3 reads TGCGCCAGCAATGAACAGGGGCTAAACACTGAAGCTTTCTTT. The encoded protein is CASNEQGLNTEAFF.

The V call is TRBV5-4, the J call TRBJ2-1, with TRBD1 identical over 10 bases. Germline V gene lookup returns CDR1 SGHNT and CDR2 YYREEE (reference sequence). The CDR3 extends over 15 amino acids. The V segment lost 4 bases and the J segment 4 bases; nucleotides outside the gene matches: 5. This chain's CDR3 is CASSRDRGPYNEQFF. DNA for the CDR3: TGTGCCAGCAGCCGGGACAGGGGCCCTTACAATGAGCAGTTCTTC.

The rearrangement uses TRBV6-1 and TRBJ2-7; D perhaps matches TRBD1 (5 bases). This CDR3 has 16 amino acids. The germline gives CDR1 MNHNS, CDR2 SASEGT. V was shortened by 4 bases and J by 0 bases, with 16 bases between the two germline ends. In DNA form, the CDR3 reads TGTGCCAGCAGTGGAACTCGACAGTCCAACTCCTACGAGCAGTACTTC. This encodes CASSGTRQSNSYEQYF.

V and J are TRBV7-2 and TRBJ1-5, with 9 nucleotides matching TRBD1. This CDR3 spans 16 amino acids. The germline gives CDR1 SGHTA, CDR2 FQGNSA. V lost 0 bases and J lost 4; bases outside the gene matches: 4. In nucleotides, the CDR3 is TGTGCCAGCAGCTTAGCTATAGACAGGGGGAATCAGCCCCAGCATTTT. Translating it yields CASSLAIDRGNQPQHF.